This is a list of T cell receptor beta chains from one sample in a study of T cell responses to AZD1222 COVID-19 vaccine. The protocol was immunoSEQ multiplex PCR, while the TCRdb copy is restricted to in-frame clones and leaves out a portion. The profile shows 95,000 to 150,000 clones, around 88% of them singletons. Specimen: peripheral blood, collected on day 0 of AZD1222 vaccination. These TCRs come from an adult in good health. CDR3s include the opening cysteine and the closing phenylalanine or tryptophan. The D gene is left open where the match is weak. Clone size is shown for a subset of rows, as once, few, many or a class of expanded clone.

J gene: TRBJ1-1
clone size: NA
D gene: NA
V gene: TRBV28
CDR3 protein: CASRDGTTFEAFF
CDR3 DNA: TGTGCCAGCCGAGACGGGACAACCTTTGAAGCTTTCTTT

J gene: TRBJ2-5
clone size: NA
D gene: NA
V gene: TRBV7-8
CDR3 protein: CASSLGGGRETQYF
CDR3 DNA: TGTGCCAGCAGCTTAGGAGGGGGTCGAGAGACCCAGTACTTC

J gene: TRBJ1-2
clone size: NA
D gene: NA
V gene: TRBV10-3
CDR3 protein: CAISGSDYGYTF
CDR3 DNA: TGTGCCATCTCCGGGAGCGACTATGGCTACACCTTC

J gene: TRBJ1-4
clone size: NA
D gene: NA
V gene: TRBV18
CDR3 protein: CASSPGRESEKLFF
CDR3 DNA: TGTGCCAGCTCACCGGGAAGGGAGAGTGAAAAACTGTTTTTT

J gene: TRBJ2-2
clone size: once
D gene: TRBD1
V gene: TRBV6-6
CDR3 protein: CASSSARGRSTGELFF
CDR3 DNA: TGTGCCAGCAGTTCCGCCAGGGGGCGCAGCACCGGGGAGCTGTTTTTT

J gene: TRBJ2-7
clone size: NA
D gene: NA
V gene: TRBV2
CDR3 protein: CASSGPGTTSYEQYF
CDR3 DNA: TGTGCCAGCAGTGGGCCCGGGACAACCTCCTACGAGCAGTACTTC

J gene: TRBJ1-5
clone size: NA
D gene: NA
V gene: TRBV4-2
CDR3 protein: CASSQDLPNSNQPQHF
CDR3 DNA: TGTGCCAGCAGCCAAGATCTTCCCAATAGCAATCAGCCCCAGCATTTT

J gene: TRBJ2-5
clone size: NA
D gene: NA
V gene: TRBV2
CDR3 protein: CASSSRPRETQYF
CDR3 DNA: TGTGCCAGCAGTTCTCGGCCACGGGAGACCCAGTACTTC

J gene: TRBJ1-1
clone size: few
D gene: NA
V gene: TRBV2
CDR3 protein: CASSEAAGPMNTEAFF
CDR3 DNA: TGTGCCAGCAGTGAAGCCGCAGGACCGATGAACACTGAAGCTTTCTTT

J gene: TRBJ1-6
clone size: NA
D gene: NA
V gene: TRBV7-9
CDR3 protein: CASTDGASSNSPLHF
CDR3 DNA: TGTGCCAGCACCGACGGGGCTTCTAGTAATTCACCCCTCCACTTT

J gene: TRBJ2-3
clone size: NA
D gene: TRBD1
V gene: TRBV10-2
CDR3 protein: CASSVRDREGDTQYF
CDR3 DNA: TGCGCCAGCAGTGTCCGGGACAGGGAGGGCGATACGCAGTATTTT

J gene: TRBJ1-1
clone size: NA
D gene: TRBD1
V gene: TRBV2
CDR3 protein: CASIWTGAAEEAFF
CDR3 DNA: TGTGCCAGTATATGGACAGGGGCAGCTGAGGAAGCTTTCTTT

J gene: TRBJ1-1
clone size: NA
D gene: NA
V gene: TRBV11-3
CDR3 protein: CASSLHMNTEAFF
CDR3 DNA: TGTGCCAGCAGCTTACATATGAACACTGAAGCTTTCTTT

J gene: TRBJ2-3
clone size: NA
D gene: TRBD2
V gene: TRBV9
CDR3 protein: CASTREADTQYF
CDR3 DNA: TGTGCCAGCACCCGGGAGGCAGATACGCAGTATTTT

J gene: TRBJ1-6
clone size: NA
D gene: NA
V gene: TRBV9
CDR3 protein: CASSVGGGQLNSPLHF
CDR3 DNA: TGTGCCAGCAGCGTAGGAGGGGGACAACTTAATTCACCCCTCCACTTT

J gene: TRBJ1-2
clone size: NA
D gene: NA
V gene: TRBV2
CDR3 protein: CASSETAGKGYTF
CDR3 DNA: TGTGCCAGCAGTGAAACGGCAGGGAAAGGCTACACCTTC

J gene: TRBJ1-4
clone size: few
D gene: NA
V gene: TRBV6-6
CDR3 protein: CASRPGNEKLFF
CDR3 DNA: TGTGCCAGTAGACCGGGGAATGAAAAACTGTTTTTT

J gene: TRBJ2-7
clone size: NA
D gene: TRBD2
V gene: TRBV5-6
CDR3 protein: CASSLFGTSGAEQYF
CDR3 DNA: TGTGCCAGCAGCTTGTTTGGGACTAGCGGGGCCGAGCAGTACTTC

J gene: TRBJ1-3
clone size: NA
D gene: NA
V gene: TRBV11-2
CDR3 protein: CASSRLGGSPGNTIYF
CDR3 DNA: TGTGCCAGCAGCCGACTAGGGGGTTCTCCTGGAAACACCATATATTTT

J gene: TRBJ1-4
clone size: NA
D gene: NA
V gene: TRBV19
CDR3 protein: CASTPGGVAEKLFF
CDR3 DNA: TGTGCCAGTACCCCGGGTGGGGTCGCGGAAAAACTGTTTTTT

J gene: TRBJ1-1
clone size: NA
D gene: TRBD1
V gene: TRBV18
CDR3 protein: CASSSPGQGNTEAFF
CDR3 DNA: TGTGCCAGCTCATCGCCGGGACAGGGTAACACTGAAGCTTTCTTT

J gene: TRBJ2-1
clone size: few
D gene: TRBD2
V gene: TRBV19
CDR3 protein: CASSIGLAGGNEQFF
CDR3 DNA: TGTGCCAGTAGTATAGGACTAGCGGGGGGCAATGAGCAGTTCTTC

J gene: TRBJ1-2
clone size: few
D gene: NA
V gene: TRBV7-9
CDR3 protein: CASQGLNYGYTF
CDR3 DNA: TGTGCCAGCCAGGGCCTTAACTATGGCTACACCTTC

J gene: TRBJ1-6
clone size: NA
D gene: NA
V gene: TRBV2
CDR3 protein: CASSSGGSYNSPLHF
CDR3 DNA: TGTGCCAGCAGTTCGGGGGGCTCCTATAATTCACCCCTCCACTTT

J gene: TRBJ1-5
clone size: NA
D gene: TRBD1
V gene: TRBV7-2
CDR3 protein: CASSFSGTVSNQPQHF
CDR3 DNA: TGTGCCAGCAGCTTCTCTGGGACAGTAAGCAATCAGCCCCAGCATTTT

J gene: TRBJ1-1
clone size: NA
D gene: NA
V gene: TRBV7-2
CDR3 protein: CASSWTVNTEAFF
CDR3 DNA: TGTGCCAGCAGCTGGACAGTGAACACTGAAGCTTTCTTT

J gene: TRBJ2-2
clone size: NA
D gene: NA
V gene: TRBV2
CDR3 protein: CASNPQGTGELFF
CDR3 DNA: TGTGCCAGCAATCCACAGGGAACCGGGGAGCTGTTTTTT

J gene: TRBJ2-7
clone size: NA
D gene: NA
V gene: TRBV11-2
CDR3 protein: CASSFRGFYEQYF
CDR3 DNA: TGTGCCAGCAGCTTTAGGGGATTCTACGAGCAGTACTTC

J gene: TRBJ1-3
clone size: NA
D gene: NA
V gene: TRBV4-1
CDR3 protein: CASSQDGGGTGNTIYF
CDR3 DNA: TGCGCCAGCAGCCAAGATGGGGGGGGCACTGGAAACACCATATATTTT

J gene: TRBJ1-2
clone size: NA
D gene: TRBD1
V gene: TRBV5-6
CDR3 protein: CASSSGTGWGNYGYTF
CDR3 DNA: TGTGCCAGCAGCTCTGGGACAGGGTGGGGTAACTATGGCTACACCTTC

J gene: TRBJ2-5
clone size: NA
D gene: NA
V gene: TRBV7-7
CDR3 protein: CASSTQGSETQYF
CDR3 DNA: TGTGCTAGCAGTACCCAGGGCTCCGAGACCCAGTACTTC

J gene: TRBJ2-5
clone size: few
D gene: NA
V gene: TRBV5-6
CDR3 protein: CASSHPADGQETQYF
CDR3 DNA: TGTGCCAGCAGCCATCCAGCGGACGGACAAGAGACCCAGTACTTC

J gene: TRBJ1-6
clone size: NA
D gene: NA
V gene: TRBV28
CDR3 protein: CASRWEQGNNSPLHF
CDR3 DNA: TGTGCCAGCAGATGGGAACAGGGCAATAATTCACCCCTCCACTTT